This T cell receptor beta chain was sequenced for a study of tumor-infiltrating lymphocytes in primary liver carcinoma. Study-wide context: Donors had hepatocellular carcinoma or combined HCC and intrahepatic cholangiocarcinoma.

Priming with a constant-region primer yielded TCR beta cDNA from 450 to 550 ng total RNA. Slightly modified ARM-PCR served as the procedure for the TCR beta libraries. These libraries came from three rounds of nested multiplex PCR. A C-beta reverse primer and TRBV1-TRBV30 forward primers served in each of the first two PCR rounds, at ten to eleven cycles apiece. In TCRdb, the multiplex PCR reads were re-called with MiXCR into one record per CDR3 protein. The table lists tens of thousands of distinct CDR3 sequences, 70% to 80% of them singletons. Overall study results and limits: Tumors reached a significantly greater top-250-clone fraction than blood did (p = 0.039). Just about 7.5-24% of leading clones were found in every one of five regions.

This CDR3 is 12 amino acids long. Germline loops: CDR1 SGHDT, CDR2 YYEEEE. Joint extraction of RNA and DNA used roughly 20-33 mg of bulk tissue that was unsorted. Comments on this clonotype: Its antigen remains unidentified. The junction departs from germline at one end; a sequencing error may be responsible.

The receptor was isolated from a woman aged 25 to 39 with primary liver carcinoma and hepatitis B virus infection. The sample was liver tumor tissue from sampling region 5. This sample's subset: tumor region T5, tumor centre. V is TRBV5-6 and J is TRBJ2-1; TRBD2 aligns across 9 bases. As DNA, the CDR3 is TGTGCCAGCAAGGCTGGCGGGGGGGAGCAGCTCTTC. Protein product: CASKAGGGEQLF.